Shown below are 19 T cell receptor beta chains from a single sample sequenced in a study of OX40 agonist ivuxolimab in advanced cancers. The data were produced by immunoSEQ multiplex PCR, yet TCRdb's version contains in-frame clones alone and is incomplete. In the table there are around 72,000 clones, around 88% of which are singletons. The source material was CD4+ or CD8+ T cells sorted from blood, sampled in a trial of the OX40 agonist ivuxolimab. Source of these receptors: an adult with an advanced solid tumor such as melanoma, head and neck, liver or kidney cancer.

This chain links TRBV23-1 with TRBJ1-3; D call uncertain. TRBV23-1 belongs to the ORF category, with a function that is uncertain. Trimming cost V 2 bases and J 0 bases, with 17 bases left between them. The CDR3 contains 18 residues. The DNA of the CDR3 is TGCGCCAGCAGTCAAAGTCCCTTCCCTTGGGGCTCTGGAAACACCATATATTTT. Its protein product is CASSQSPFPWGSGNTIYF.

Only a few counts were recorded for this clone. J is TRBJ2-6 and V is TRBV4-1; the D call may be TRBD1 or TRBD2 (5 bases each). The germline V gene has CDR1 MGHRA and CDR2 YSYEKL. CDR3 size: 12 residues. V dropped 1 base and J dropped 19 bases, with 14 bases sitting between them. CDR3 in amino acids: CASSQGFGDPTF. CDR3 sequence (DNA): TGCGCCAGCAGCCAAGGCTTCGGGGACCCCACTTTC.

The V gene is TRBV2, the J gene TRBJ1-2; 7 bases agree with TRBD1. This CDR3 is 14 amino acids long. The ends lost 5 bases at V and 3 bases at J; junction bases unmatched: 6. Germline lookup yields CDR1 SNHLY and CDR2 FYNNEI. DNA for the CDR3: TGTGCCAGCAGTAACAGGGGTGGGGACTATGGCTACACCTTC. This gives the protein CASSNRGGDYGYTF.

The chain has TRBV6-6 and TRBJ1-1; possible D gene TRBD1, 5 bases. The germline gives CDR1 MNHNY, CDR2 SVGAGI (reference sequence). Trimming removed 6 bases at V and 1 base at J, with 15 bases between. The CDR3 covers 15 residues. The CDR3 nucleotides are TGTGCCAGCAGACCAGGCCCGCAGGGGAACACTGAAGCTTTCTTT. This translates into CASRPGPQGNTEAFF.

The chain combines TRBV5-1 with TRBJ2-7, with TRBD1 identical over 7 bases. CDR1 is SGHRS and CDR2 is YFSETQ in the germline V gene. The CDR3 spans 13 residues. V shed 4 bases, J shed 3 bases, and the junction held 4 bases outside the gene matches. Here the CDR3 reads CASSPDRIYEQYF. CDR3 nucleotides: TGCGCCAGCAGCCCGGACAGGATCTACGAGCAGTACTTC.

The chain joins TRBV28 to TRBJ2-7; D may be TRBD2 (5 bases). Germline V gene data show CDR1 as MDHEN and CDR2 as SYDVKM. The CDR3 runs to 16 residues. V shed 3 bases and J shed 1 base, with 16 bases lying between them. The CDR3 nucleotides are TGTGCCAGCAGTTTTATCGTTTCGGGCGGGTCCTACGAGCAGTACTTC. It specifies CASSFIVSGGSYEQYF. Based on the CDR3 plus reference TRBV28 and TRBJ2-7, the full variable domain is DVKVTQSSRYLVKRTGEKVFLECVQDMDHENMFWYRQDPGLGLRLIYFSYDVKMKEKGDIPEGYSVSREKKERFSLILESASTNQTSMYLCASSFIVSGGSYEQYFGPGTRLTVT.

The chain employs TRBV10-2 and TRBJ1-5, with unresolved D. From germline, CDR1 is WSHSY and CDR2 SAAADI. V was shortened by 6 bases and J by 0 bases, with 6 bases between the two germline ends. The CDR3 spans 13 residues. In DNA form, the CDR3 reads TGCGCCAGCAGACATAATAGCAATCAGCCCCAGCATTTT. Translated: CASRHNSNQPQHF.

The J gene is TRBJ1-5, the V gene TRBV4-2; D remains ambiguous. The CDR3 spans 16 residues. The germline V gene has CDR1 LGHNA and CDR2 YNFKEQ. Deletions cut 0 bases from V and 0 bases from J, with 9 bases between. Here the CDR3 reads CASSQEVQPSNQPQHF. DNA of the CDR3: TGTGCCAGCAGCCAAGAGGTACAACCTAGCAATCAGCCCCAGCATTTT.

The V call is TRBV11-3, the J call TRBJ1-1; unclear D gene. The CDR3 sequence is 15 residues long. V lost 2 bases and J lost 4, with 14 bases in between. Germline V lookup: CDR1 SGHNT, CDR2 YENEEA. CDR3 in DNA: TGTGCCAGCAGCTTAAGGGAGACTGTGTCCACTGAAGCTTTCTTT. This encodes CASSLRETVSTEAFF.

The rearrangement links TRBV7-8 to TRBJ2-7, with 8 bases identical to TRBD2. CDR1 and CDR2 from the germline V gene are SGHVS and FQNEAQ. CDR3 length: 16 residues. V lost 1 base and J lost 2; bases outside the gene matches: 7. CDR3 residues: CASSLGRIAGTYEQYF. The CDR3 DNA is TGTGCCAGCAGCTTAGGCAGGATAGCGGGGACCTACGAGCAGTACTTC.

The rearrangement joins TRBV19 to TRBJ2-7; the match to TRBD2 covers 9 bases. Trimming removed 11 bases from V and 0 bases from J; junction bases left unmatched: 11. Per the germline V gene, CDR1 is LNHDA and CDR2 is SQIVND (reference sequence). CDR3 length equals 15 residues. In DNA, the CDR3 is TGTGCCTCCACCAAAGAACTAGCGGGCTCCTACGAGCAGTACTTC. It is translated as CASTKELAGSYEQYF.

The chain combines TRBV21-1 with TRBJ2-4. TRBV21-1 is described as a pseudogene. The length of the CDR3 is 16 residues. The CDR3 DNA reads as TGTGCCAGCAGCAAACGGGGCGAGCTAGCCAAAAACATTCAGTACTTC. The encoded protein is CASSKRGELAKNIQYF.

The chain is built from TRBV5-1 and TRBJ2-1; 11 nucleotides line up with TRBD2. The CDR3 spans 15 residues. After removal of 0 bases from V and 10 bases from J, the junction contained 6 bases not matched to a gene. Germline lookup yields CDR1 SGHRS and CDR2 YFSETQ. CDR3 loop: CASSLGTSGLGEQFF. CDR3 sequence (DNA): TGCGCCAGCAGCTTGGGGACTAGCGGGCTAGGAGAGCAGTTCTTC.

The chain employs TRBV7-6 and TRBJ1-2, with 7 bases fitting TRBD1. This CDR3 has 15 residues. Germline V gene sequence: CDR1 SGHVS, CDR2 FNYEAQ. Unmatched junction bases numbered 8, after V lost 5 bases and J lost 2 bases. The CDR3 region has the DNA TGTGCCAGCAGCCTCAGACAGGGAACAAACTATGGCTACACCTTC. Protein product: CASSLRQGTNYGYTF.

This chain uses TRBV7-6 with TRBJ2-7; 9 bases align to TRBD1. The germline V gene has CDR1 SGHVS and CDR2 FNYEAQ. The CDR3 consists of 17 residues. V lost 2 bases, J lost 5 bases, and 13 bases stayed unmatched. For the CDR3, the DNA is TGTGCCAGCAGCTTACTCGGCCGCGGGACAGGGACCGACGAGCAGTACTTC. Its translation is CASSLLGRGTGTDEQYF.

J is TRBJ1-1 and V is TRBV7-3; D remains unclear. Per the germline V gene, CDR1 is SGHTA and CDR2 is FQGTGA. V lost 2 bases and J lost 4, with 8 bases in between. The CDR3 sequence is 13 residues long. The CDR3: CASSLLVATEAFF. CDR3 sequence (DNA): TGTGCCAGCAGCTTATTGGTGGCCACTGAAGCTTTCTTT.

The V and J genes are TRBV5-6 and TRBJ1-1, with TRBD1 matching 10 bases. Germline V gene sequence: CDR1 SGHDT, CDR2 YYEEEE. V trimming: 4 bases; J trimming: 6 bases; junction bases outside the gene matches: 6. The CDR3 has 14 residues. DNA of the CDR3: TGTGCCAGCAGCCCGGACAGGGGGAGGCCTGAAGCTTTCTTT. It specifies CASSPDRGRPEAFF.

This rearrangement joins TRBV2 to TRBJ2-3; the match to TRBD1 covers 9 bases. The CDR3 totals 16 residues. Germline loops: CDR1 SNHLY, CDR2 FYNNEI. Losses at the gene ends were 7 bases for V and 0 bases for J; bases not matched to a gene: 8. Here the CDR3 reads CASNAMDRGSTDTQYF. The CDR3 coding sequence is TGTGCCAGCAATGCCATGGACAGGGGAAGCACAGATACGCAGTATTTT.

V and J are TRBV19 and TRBJ1-5; no clear D gene. The CDR3 totals 13 residues. V lost 1 base, J lost 7 bases, and 8 bases lay in between. Germline V gene sequence: CDR1 LNHDA, CDR2 SQIVND (reference sequence). CDR3 in amino acids: CASSIALRQPQHF. Here the CDR3 DNA reads TGTGCCAGTAGTATAGCGCTTCGACAGCCCCAGCATTTT.